This T cell receptor beta chain was documented in a study of cytomegalovirus exposure and HLA in healthy donors. General study findings and limits: Investigators reported 164 TCR beta chains as tied to cytomegalovirus. Usually a TCR sequence was rare, but some public TCRs were found in many donors.

Produced via immunoSEQ multiplex PCR; TCRdb's table is partial and in-frame only. The repertoire holds around 98,000 clones, with about 83% as singletons. About this clone: The antigen is undetermined.

The germline CDR1 and CDR2 sequences are SGDLS and YYNGEE. The CDR3 is 15 amino acids. V shed 0 bases and J shed 7 bases, with 14 bases lying between them. The chain recombines TRBV9 with TRBJ2-1; D unresolved. Material: PBMCs. This receptor was taken from a woman aged 25 to 39 in good health and CMV-seronegative. In nucleotides, the CDR3 is TGTGCCAGCAGCGTAGTTGGAGTGGCAGCAAATGAGCAGTTCTTC. It is translated as CASSVVGVAANEQFF.